This passage covers 31 T cell receptor beta chains from one sample sequenced in a study of CD8 T cells in Susac syndrome. When the RNA was reverse transcribed, random hexamers were used with an input of roughly 0.5 to 1 ug. TCRdb called the immunoSEQ multiplex PCR reads again in MiXCR, with one record for every CDR3 protein. This repertoire shows about 190,000 distinct CDR3 sequences, under 97% found once; its top ten account for approximately 0.1%. Sequencing was carried out using CD4+ T cells from PBMCs. These receptors were obtained from a human donor with Susac syndrome.

The CDR3 spells CASSQDRGTEAFF. CDR3 DNA: TGTGCCAGCAGCCAAGACAGGGGAACTGAAGCTTTCTTT. V and J are TRBV14 and TRBJ1-1, with TRBD1 as a possible D gene (6 bases). The CDR3 loop spans 13 amino acids. Trimming stripped 0 bases from V and 5 bases from J, with 7 bases between. CDR1 and CDR2 from the germline V gene are SGHDN and FVKESK.

The V call is TRBV20-1, the J call TRBJ1-4, with D uncertain. The CDR3 consists of 15 residues. Trimming removed 1 base at V and 8 bases at J, with 17 bases between. Germline CDR1 DFQATT, CDR2 SNEGSKA (reference sequence). CDR3 bases: TGCAGTGCTAGAGCCCTGACCGCCTTCAACGAAAAACTGTTTTTT. Protein: CSARALTAFNEKLFF.

The chain's CDR3 is CSARWALYNEQFF. The CDR3, as DNA: TGCAGTGCTAGATGGGCCTTGTACAATGAGCAGTTCTTC. The rearrangement uses TRBV20-1 and TRBJ2-1; D is uncertain. Trimming pared 2 bases from V and 4 bases from J, leaving 9 bases between. CDR1 is DFQATT, CDR2 SNEGSKA, per germline (reference sequence). The CDR3 runs 13 residues.

This rearrangement joins TRBV7-8 to TRBJ2-7; TRBD1 agrees at 9 bases. The CDR3 is made up of 15 amino acids. CDR1 SGHVS and CDR2 FQNEAQ come from the germline V gene. V gave up 5 bases and J gave up 1 base; unmatched junction bases: 6. This CDR3 reads CASSTSGTGSYEQYF. CDR3 nucleotides: TGTGCCAGCAGCACATCCGGGACAGGGTCCTACGAGCAGTACTTC.

V usage is TRBV5-6 and J usage is TRBJ1-2; D is perhaps TRBD1 (6 bases). The germline gives CDR1 SGHDT, CDR2 YYEEEE. CDR3 length equals 14 residues. The V end lost 0 bases, the J end lost 4 bases, and 10 bases lay between the germline ends. The CDR3 bases are TGTGCCAGCAGCTTGGCACGGACAGCCTATGGCTACACCTTC. Its translation is CASSLARTAYGYTF.

The chain recombines TRBV7-8 with TRBJ2-3, with D unclear. The ends were cut back, 2 bases at V and 4 bases at J, with 4 bases in the middle. Germline CDR1 reads SGHVS; CDR2 reads FQNEAQ. This CDR3 has 12 amino acids. CDR3 bases: TGTGCCAGCAGCTTACATCCAGATACGCAGTATTTT. Amino acid sequence: CASSLHPDTQYF.

Here the CDR3 DNA reads TGTGCCTGGTGCCCCGGGGGGGCCAGTCAGCCCCAGCATTTT. It specifies CAWCPGGASQPQHF. V gene TRBV30 combines with J gene TRBJ1-5; tentatively, D is TRBD1 (6 bases). V lost 5 bases to trimming and J lost 6 bases, with 17 bases between them. The CDR3 spans 14 residues. The germline V gene has CDR1 GTSNPN and CDR2 SVGIG (reference sequence).

In this sample, this clonotype turned up a few times. V is TRBV29-1 and J is TRBJ1-2; 7 bases agree with TRBD1. The CDR3 consists of 12 residues. Trimming cost V 7 bases and J 3 bases; bases outside gene matches: 5. Germline V gene lookup returns CDR1 SQVTM and CDR2 ANQGSEA. CDR3 amino acids: CSGDSRHYGYTF. CDR3 coding DNA: TGCAGCGGGGACAGCCGGCACTATGGCTACACCTTC.

This clonotype was found a few times. The chain recombines TRBV29-1 with TRBJ2-7; possible D gene TRBD1, 6 bases. The germline V gene encodes CDR1 SQVTM and CDR2 ANQGSEA. V was cut by 2 bases and J by 6 bases, with 14 bases left in between. This CDR3 is 13 amino acids long. The CDR3 sequence: CSVEPPTGREQYF. The CDR3 DNA reads as TGCAGCGTTGAACCGCCAACAGGGCGCGAGCAGTACTTC.

This chain connects TRBV20-1 to TRBJ1-1; no firm D call. The CDR3 consists of 15 residues. The germline gives CDR1 DFQATT, CDR2 SNEGSKA (reference sequence). The V gene lost 0 bases and the J gene lost 8 bases, with 19 bases spanning the gap. CDR3 region: CSARDGQIGVFEAFF. The CDR3 coding sequence is TGCAGTGCTAGAGATGGTCAGATTGGGGTTTTCGAAGCTTTCTTT.

This clonotype was counted only a few times. This chain joins TRBV28 and TRBJ1-5; D is unresolved. This CDR3 is built from 14 residues. V was trimmed by 0 bases and J by 0 bases, leaving 3 bases between them. CDR1 MDHEN and CDR2 SYDVKM come from the germline V gene. The CDR3 nucleotides read TGTGCCAGCAGTTTATGGGGTAGCAATCAGCCCCAGCATTTT. Translated: CASSLWGSNQPQHF.

This clonotype was counted a single time. The chain has TRBV12-3 or TRBV12-4 and TRBJ1-5, with 7 bases matching TRBD1. The J segment lost 5 bases and the V segment lost 8 bases, leaving 9 bases of the junction unmatched. There are 14 residues in the CDR3. In nucleotides, the CDR3 is TGTGCCAGCGCCAGGGGGACAGCGCATCAGCCCCAGCATTTT. This codes for CASARGTAHQPQHF.

J is TRBJ2-2 and V is TRBV9; a possible D gene is TRBD2 (5 bases). V lost 1 base, J lost 6 bases, and 10 bases lay in between. This CDR3 has 14 residues. Germline V gene lookup returns CDR1 SGDLS and CDR2 YYNGEE. The chain's CDR3 is CASSVWVEAGELFF. CDR3 in DNA: TGTGCCAGCAGCGTATGGGTGGAGGCCGGGGAGCTGTTTTTT.

The chain employs TRBV25-1 and TRBJ2-1, with 10 bases aligning to TRBD1. The CDR3 is 15 residues long. V lost 6 bases, J lost 7 bases, and 9 bases stayed unmatched. The germline V gene encodes CDR1 MGHDK and CDR2 SYGVNS. The CDR3 DNA is TGTGCCAGCAGAAAATCCGGACAGGGGGAAAATGAGCAGTTCTTC. Its protein is CASRKSGQGENEQFF.

V usage is TRBV6-5 and J usage is TRBJ1-5, with D perhaps TRBD1 (5 bases). V lost 3 bases and J lost 2, with 8 bases in between. The CDR3 length is 14 residues. The germline gives CDR1 MNHEY, CDR2 SVGAGI. CDR3 residues: CASSYRGGNQPQHF. Written as DNA, the CDR3 is TGTGCCAGCAGTTATCGGGGGGGCAATCAGCCCCAGCATTTT.

The V gene is TRBV6-5, the J gene TRBJ1-2; D is perhaps TRBD1 (6 bases). Trimming shortened V by 4 bases and J by 8 bases, and 20 bases separated the two germline ends. Germline values: CDR1 MNHEY, CDR2 SVGAGI. CDR3 length: 15 residues. The CDR3 is CASSSQGSGPGGYTF. In DNA form, the CDR3 reads TGTGCCAGCAGTTCACAGGGTAGTGGGCCTGGCGGCTACACCTTC.

The chain combines TRBV5-1 with TRBJ2-1; 7 positions match TRBD2. The germline V gene encodes CDR1 SGHRS and CDR2 YFSETQ. V shed 0 bases and J 7 bases; nucleotides not matched to a gene: 7. This CDR3 has 15 residues. The CDR3 region has the DNA TGCGCCAGCAGCTTGGTGGGGGGGGTCTCGAATGAGCAGTTCTTC. This codes for CASSLVGGVSNEQFF. Variable domain in full (rest from reference TRBV5-1 and TRBJ2-1): KAGVTQTPRYLIKTRGQQVTLSCSPISGHRSVSWYQQTPGQGLQFLFEYFSETQRNKGNFPGRFSGRQFSNSRSEMNVSTLELGDSALYLCASSLVGGVSNEQFFGPGTRLTVL.

The chain combines TRBV28 with TRBJ2-2; D is uncertain. V lost 2 bases and J 9 bases, leaving 4 bases between the germline ends. This CDR3 region has 11 residues. Germline V gene lookup returns CDR1 MDHEN and CDR2 SYDVKM. CDR3 DNA: TGTGCCAGCAGTTTAAAGCGGGAGCTGTTTTTT. Translation gives CASSLKRELFF. Full variable domain (remainder filled in from reference TRBV28 and TRBJ2-2): DVKVTQSSRYLVKRTGEKVFLECVQDMDHENMFWYRQDPGLGLRLIYFSYDVKMKEKGDIPEGYSVSREKKERFSLILESASTNQTSMYLCASSLKRELFFGEGSRLTVL.

The J gene is TRBJ2-5, the V gene TRBV6-1, with D perhaps matching TRBD1 (6 bases). The CDR3 sequence is 14 residues long. V was trimmed by 4 bases and J by 5 bases, leaving 14 bases between them. CDR1 MNHNS and CDR2 SASEGT come from the germline V gene. CDR3 in amino acids: CASSVTGRMETQYF. CDR3 sequence (DNA): TGTGCCAGCAGTGTAACAGGGAGAATGGAGACCCAGTACTTC.

The rearrangement uses TRBV23-1 and TRBJ1-2; the D is unclear. TRBV23-1 carries the ORF label, with uncertain function. V gave up 2 bases and J gave up 2 bases, with 9 bases separating them. The CDR3 sequence is 14 residues long. CDR3 sequence: CASSQEGCNYGYTF. The CDR3 bases are TGCGCCAGCAGTCAAGAGGGCTGCAACTATGGCTACACCTTC.

The chain carries TRBV5-1 and TRBJ2-7, with TRBD2 identical over 11 bases. The CDR3 extends over 16 amino acids. Germline V gene lookup returns CDR1 SGHRS and CDR2 YFSETQ. After removal of 4 bases from V and 0 bases from J, the junction contained 6 bases not matched to a gene. The CDR3 sequence is CASSATSGVPSYEQYF. CDR3 nucleotide sequence: TGCGCCAGCAGCGCGACTAGCGGGGTGCCCTCCTACGAGCAGTACTTC.

The genes are TRBV29-1 and TRBJ2-1; D is unclear. The germline V gene encodes CDR1 SQVTM and CDR2 ANQGSEA. The CDR3 sequence is 12 residues long. V gave up 0 bases and J gave up 3 bases, with 3 bases separating them. This CDR3 is CSVEESYNEQFF. The CDR3 DNA reads as TGCAGCGTTGAAGAGAGCTACAATGAGCAGTTCTTC.

CDR3 sequence reads: CASSPDISGNTIYF. The CDR3 DNA reads TGTGCCAGCAGTCCGGACATCTCTGGAAACACCATATATTTT. V usage is TRBV12-3 or TRBV12-4 and J usage is TRBJ1-3; tentative D call: TRBD1 (5 bases). Trimming removed 5 bases at V and 0 bases at J, with 8 bases between. The CDR3 totals 14 residues.

The chain joins TRBV4-3 to TRBJ1-3; D call uncertain. Germline V gene sequence: CDR1 LGHNA, CDR2 YSLEER. V lost 4 bases and J lost 0, with 10 bases in between. The CDR3 has 15 amino acids. CDR3 nucleotides: TGCGCCAGCAGCCCAGATTCTACCTCTGGAAACACCATATATTTT. This sequence encodes CASSPDSTSGNTIYF.

This chain's CDR3 is CASRAVGGTDTQYF. CDR3 bases: TGTGCCAGCAGGGCGGTCGGGGGCACAGATACGCAGTATTTT. The chain recombines TRBV6-5 with TRBJ2-3; TRBD2 might be the D (5 bases). V lost 6 bases, J lost 1 base, and 11 bases lay in between. Germline V gene sequence: CDR1 MNHEY, CDR2 SVGAGI. The CDR3 covers 14 residues.

This chain uses TRBV9 with TRBJ2-2; D may match TRBD1 or TRBD2 (5 bases each). The CDR3 spans 15 residues. The V end was cut by 2 bases, the J end by 3 bases, with 11 bases between. Germline V gene lookup returns CDR1 SGDLS and CDR2 YYNGEE. CDR3 sequence: CASSVEGSDTGELFF. The DNA for the CDR3 is TGTGCCAGCAGCGTCGAGGGGTCCGACACCGGGGAGCTGTTTTTT. Filled out from reference TRBV9 and TRBJ2-2, the complete variable domain reads DSGVTQTPKHLITATGQRVTLRCSPRSGDLSVYWYQQSLDQGLQFLIQYYNGEERAKGNILERFSAQQFPDLHSELNLSSLELGDSALYFCASSVEGSDTGELFFGEGSRLTVL.

V and J are TRBV13 and TRBJ2-3; no definite D call. Germline V gene data show CDR1 as PRHDT and CDR2 as FYEKMQ (reference sequence). CDR3 length: 13 amino acids. V lost 8 bases, J lost 1 base, and 10 bases lay in between. CDR3 DNA sequence: TGTGCCAGCGGGGTCAGACGCACAGATACGCAGTATTTT. Translating gives CASGVRRTDTQYF.

V and J are TRBV30 and TRBJ2-1; 11 bases align to TRBD2. CDR3 length: 16 residues. Germline lookup yields CDR1 GTSNPN and CDR2 SVGIG (reference sequence). CDR3 protein: CAAPPPTSGDYNEQFF. The CDR3 DNA follows: TGTGCTGCCCCCCCTCCGACTAGCGGGGATTACAATGAGCAGTTCTTC. Full variable domain (missing parts from reference TRBV30 and TRBJ2-1): SQTIHQWPATLVQPVGSPLSLECTVEGTSNPNLYWYRQAAGRGLQLLFYSVGIGQISSEVPQNLSASRPQDRQFILSSKKLLLSDSGFYLCAAPPPTSGDYNEQFFGPGTRLTVL.

This chain links TRBV23-1 with TRBJ1-6, with D unclear. TRBV23-1 is an ORF for which the function is uncertain. The CDR3 extends over 17 amino acids. The germline V and J ends were trimmed by 0 bases and 0 bases, with 9 bases remaining between them. As DNA, the CDR3 is TGCGCCAGCAGTCAATCGCCGGCGAGCTCCTATAATTCACCCCTCCACTTT. Protein product: CASSQSPASSYNSPLHF.

The rearrangement links TRBV9 to TRBJ2-7; the match to TRBD2 covers 9 bases. V lost 0 bases to trimming and J lost 2 bases; unmatched junction nucleotides: 3. The length of the CDR3 is 15 residues. Looked up from germline, CDR1 is SGDLS and CDR2 is YYNGEE. CDR3 amino acids: CASSVASGAPYEQYF. As DNA, the CDR3 is TGTGCCAGCAGCGTAGCTAGCGGGGCCCCCTACGAGCAGTACTTC.

This chain's CDR3 is CASSQASGGAHEQFF. The CDR3 region has the DNA TGTGCCAGCAGCCAGGCAAGCGGGGGGGCTCATGAGCAGTTCTTC. V gene TRBV3-1 combines with J gene TRBJ2-1; 10 positions match TRBD2. The CDR3 is made up of 15 amino acids. CDR1 and CDR2 from the germline V gene are LGHDT and YNNKEL (reference sequence). The trim removed 3 bases at V and 8 bases at J, leaving 7 bases unmatched.